This T cell receptor (beta chain) emerged from a study of beta chain features in type 1 diabetes. Study-level results: People with Type 1 diabetes carried modestly yet significantly shorter TCRB CDR3s in all four CD4+ subsets.

All of the isolated RNA was reverse transcribed, so expressed TCRB transcripts were sequenced. Generated by immunoSEQ multiplex PCR, the TCRdb table keeps only in-frame clones and is missing some. The sample comprises more than 550,000 clones, more than 13% of which are singletons, and around 0.04% rests with the top ten. The CDR3 is 14 residues long. CDR1 is SQVTM, CDR2 ANQGSEA, per germline. V lost 4 bases, J lost 2 bases, and 12 bases lay in between. This clone was observed a handful of times. Its antigen is undetermined. The TCR comes from a man between 18 and 35 years old with type 1 diabetes. Sequencing was performed on naive CD4+ T cells from blood. This chain uses TRBV29-1 with TRBJ2-1, with D possibly being TRBD1 (5 bases). CDR3 region: CSVVRLDTYNEQFF. The CDR3 DNA reads TGCAGCGTTGTTAGGTTGGACACCTACAATGAGCAGTTCTTC.